The 5 T cell receptor beta chains below were found in one sample sequenced in a study of sequential checkpoint blockade in melanoma. The table came from immunoSEQ multiplex PCR; TCRdb's copy has only in-frame clones and leaves some out. Among approximately 4,800 clones listed, roughly 28% were seen once. Noted treatment: randomized to nivolumab then ipilimumab (arm A) or the reverse (arm B). This material consisted of tumor tissue (inferred from file names), taken from a patient given nivolumab and ipilimumab in sequence. The receptors derive from a human donor with melanoma.

This chain joins TRBV30 and TRBJ2-7, with D uncertain. The CDR3 has 17 residues. CDR1 is GTSNPN and CDR2 is SVGIG in the germline V gene (reference sequence). V was pared by 0 bases and J by 4 bases, with 22 bases between. CDR3 region: CAWSVSFWVSGQYEQYF. As DNA, the CDR3 is TGTGCCTGGAGTGTTTCGTTCTGGGTATCGGGCCAGTACGAGCAGTACTTC.

This sequence joins TRBV30 and TRBJ2-1; TRBD1 matches 8 bases. With V trimmed by 0 bases and J by 8 bases, 9 bases remained unmatched. This CDR3 region has 15 residues. CDR1 GTSNPN and CDR2 SVGIG come from the germline V gene (reference sequence). The DNA of the CDR3 is TGTGCCTGGAGTGTAGGACAGGGCTCTTTGCATGAGCAGTTCTTC. This gives the protein CAWSVGQGSLHEQFF. Full variable domain (missing parts from reference TRBV30 and TRBJ2-1): SQTIHQWPATLVQPVGSPLSLECTVEGTSNPNLYWYRQAAGRGLQLLFYSVGIGQISSEVPQNLSASRPQDRQFILSSKKLLLSDSGFYLCAWSVGQGSLHEQFFGPGTRLTVL.

There are a few counts of this clone. V gene TRBV6-8 combines with J gene TRBJ2-1; D is uncertain. Between the trimmed V and J ends, which lost 6 bases and 0 bases, there was a span of 9 bases. The CDR3 is made up of 14 amino acids. Germline CDR1 MNHGY, CDR2 SAAAGT. CDR3 amino acids: CASRDRSSYNEQFF. As DNA, the CDR3 is TGTGCCAGCAGGGATCGGAGCTCCTACAATGAGCAGTTCTTC.

CDR3 in amino acids: CASSPWARGGFGEQYF. CDR3 nucleotides: TGTGCCAGCTCACCATGGGCGCGGGGGGGCTTCGGCGAGCAGTACTTC. The J gene is TRBJ2-7, the V gene TRBV18, with 9 bases lining up with TRBD2. Unmatched junction bases numbered 11, after V lost 2 bases and J lost 6 bases. Germline-derived CDR1 and CDR2 are KGHSH and LQKENI. The CDR3 runs 16 residues. Together with reference TRBV18 and TRBJ2-7, the CDR3 gives the full variable domain: NAGVMQNPRHLVRRRGQEARLRCSPMKGHSHVYWYRQLPEEGLKFMVYLQKENIIDESGMPKERFSAEFPKEGPSILRIQQVVRGDSAAYFCASSPWARGGFGEQYFGPGTRLTVT.

The sample holds a few counts of this clone. This rearrangement joins TRBV11-3 to TRBJ2-3, with D possibly matching TRBD1 (6 bases). V was cut by 5 bases and J by 2 bases, with 14 bases left in between. The CDR3 consists of 15 residues. Germline CDR1 and CDR2: SGHNT and YENEEA. CDR3 DNA sequence: TGTGCCAGCAGCCCAAGAGGGGGACACACAGATACGCAGTATTTT. This translates into CASSPRGGHTDTQYF.